This T cell receptor (beta chain) was documented in a study of T cells in Graves' hyperthyroidism and ophthalmopathy. Study background: It was at initial diagnosis, before any treatment, that peripheral blood was collected.

The CDR3 is 13 residues long. CDR1 and CDR2 from the germline V gene are MDHEN and SYDVKM. V gave up 7 bases and J gave up 0 bases, with 9 bases separating them. What was amplified from RNA transcripts were TCR beta CDR3 regions. Primed by the HTBI set, a first-round RT-PCR was run on the TCR CDR3. TCRdb re-analysed the multiplex PCR reads in MiXCR, keeping a single row per CDR3 protein. The sample lists under 650,000 distinct CDR3 sequences, 15% to 20% occurring once. Calling Graves' hyperthyroidism stable meant ophthalmopathy did not progress within 18 months. Clinicians diagnosed patients from clinical symptoms, serum thyroxine and TRAb, thyroid ultrasound and orbital computed tomography. In its sample, this clonotype was seen many times.

The TCR originated in a woman under 40 with Graves' hyperthyroidism. The sequenced sample was blood. This rearrangement joins TRBV28 to TRBJ1-2; D gene ambiguous. CDR3 protein: CASTTTSNYGYTF. The CDR3 nucleotides read TGTGCCAGCACTACGACATCTAACTATGGCTACACCTTC.